This TCR beta chain stems from a study of naive and memory T cell subsets. Reverse transcription of blood and skin TCR RNA was primed at alpha and beta constant regions. MiXCR, applied by TCRdb to the 5' RACE reads, yields one record per CDR3 protein. The sample lists 20,000 to 25,000 distinct CDR3 sequences; 4% to 4.5% were seen once. Whole-blood samples were roughly 2.3 ml of peripheral blood from healthy adult volunteers. A UMI-containing oligonucleotide was joined by 3' ligation to the TCR cDNA template. This clonotype was picked up many times. The TCR sequence derives from a male donor in good health.

CDR3 in amino acids: CASRSVGQPQHF. As DNA, the CDR3 is TGTGCCAGCAGATCGGTAGGGCAGCCCCAGCATTTT. The chain recombines TRBV6-5 with TRBJ1-5; D is uncertain. The CDR3 is 12 residues long. Germline V gives CDR1 MNHEY, CDR2 SVGAGI. With 6 bases removed from V and 7 bases from J, the gap between germline ends came to 10 bases.